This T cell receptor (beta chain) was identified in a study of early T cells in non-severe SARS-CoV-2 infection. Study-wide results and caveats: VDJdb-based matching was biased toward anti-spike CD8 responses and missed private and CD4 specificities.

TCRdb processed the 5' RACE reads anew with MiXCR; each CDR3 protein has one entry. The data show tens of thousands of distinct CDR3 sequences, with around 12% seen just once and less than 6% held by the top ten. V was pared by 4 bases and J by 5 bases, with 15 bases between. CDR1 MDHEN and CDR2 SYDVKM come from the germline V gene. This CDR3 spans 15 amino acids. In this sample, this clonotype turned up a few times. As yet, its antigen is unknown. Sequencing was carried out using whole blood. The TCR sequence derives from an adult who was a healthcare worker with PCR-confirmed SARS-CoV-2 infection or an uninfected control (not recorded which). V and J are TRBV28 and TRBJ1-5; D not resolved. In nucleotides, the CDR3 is TGTGCCAGCAGTTCGCCTCCGAGGTTGGATCAGCCCCAGCATTTT. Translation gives CASSSPPRLDQPQHF.